This is a list of T cell receptor beta chains from one sample in a study of blood T cell repertoires in COVID-19. The data were produced by immunoSEQ multiplex PCR, yet TCRdb's version contains in-frame clones alone and is incomplete. Of about 360,000 clones in the sample, 70% to 90% were seen once. The sequenced sample was PBMCs or T cells enriched from blood (not recorded which). These receptors all stem from a man aged 25 to 45 who had recovered from COVID-19. Both conserved end residues are part of each CDR3. The D gene is left open where the match is weak. Expanded clones are given a class, and other clones once, few, many or no size at all.

CDR3 DNA: TGTGCCAGTAGGACACAGGGGGACGCGACTAACGAAGCTTTCTTT
CDR3 protein: CASRTQGDATNEAFF
J gene: TRBJ1-1
D gene: TRBD1
clone size: NA
V gene: TRBV19

CDR3 DNA: TGCGCCAGCAGCCAAGTAAAAGCGGGGGTTCACTCCTACAATGAGCAGTTCTTC
CDR3 protein: CASSQVKAGVHSYNEQFF
J gene: TRBJ2-1
D gene: TRBD2
clone size: NA
V gene: TRBV4-1

CDR3 DNA: TGTGCCAGCAGTGTTTCCCAGGTGAACACTGAAGCTTTCTTT
CDR3 protein: CASSVSQVNTEAFF
J gene: TRBJ1-1
D gene: NA
clone size: NA
V gene: TRBV2

CDR3 DNA: TGTGCCAGCAGTTTAAGACAGGGGGACGCGGACACCTTC
CDR3 protein: CASSLRQGDADTF
J gene: TRBJ1-2
D gene: TRBD1
clone size: NA
V gene: TRBV27

CDR3 DNA: TGTGCCAGTAGTATAGCCGGGACTAGTCCAGATACGCAGTATTTT
CDR3 protein: CASSIAGTSPDTQYF
J gene: TRBJ2-3
D gene: TRBD2
clone size: NA
V gene: TRBV19

CDR3 DNA: TGCAGCGTTGGTGGGGACAGCCAAGAGACCCAGTACTTC
CDR3 protein: CSVGGDSQETQYF
J gene: TRBJ2-5
D gene: TRBD1
clone size: NA
V gene: TRBV29-1

CDR3 DNA: TGTGCCAGCAGCCAAGATCTGGGCGCTGAAGCTTTCTTT
CDR3 protein: CASSQDLGAEAFF
J gene: TRBJ1-1
D gene: NA
clone size: few
V gene: TRBV3-1/TRBV3-2

CDR3 DNA: TGCGCCAGCAGCTTCGCTAGCGGGGTGACCTCCTACGAGCAGTACTTC
CDR3 protein: CASSFASGVTSYEQYF
J gene: TRBJ2-7
D gene: TRBD2
clone size: NA
V gene: TRBV5-1

CDR3 DNA: TGCGCCAGCAGCCCTAGGGGGCTGAATGAAAAACTGTTTTTT
CDR3 protein: CASSPRGLNEKLFF
J gene: TRBJ1-4
D gene: TRBD1
clone size: NA
V gene: TRBV4-1

CDR3 DNA: TGTGCCAGCGGAGGACAGGGGGCGGTTTACAATGAGCAGTTCTTC
CDR3 protein: CASGGQGAVYNEQFF
J gene: TRBJ2-1
D gene: TRBD1
clone size: NA
V gene: TRBV6-5

CDR3 DNA: TGTGCCAGCAGCGTAGGAGGGGGGGGAGTTAGCAATGAGCAGTTCTTC
CDR3 protein: CASSVGGGGVSNEQFF
J gene: TRBJ2-1
D gene: NA
clone size: NA
V gene: TRBV9

CDR3 DNA: TGTGCCAGTAGTATAAGGGGGCGGCCCCTTATGAACACTGAAGCTTTCTTT
CDR3 protein: CASSIRGRPLMNTEAFF
J gene: TRBJ1-1
D gene: TRBD1
clone size: NA
V gene: TRBV19

CDR3 DNA: TGTGCCAGTAGTATTCCCGACAGGGCCCCTGAAGCTTTCTTT
CDR3 protein: CASSIPDRAPEAFF
J gene: TRBJ1-1
D gene: TRBD1
clone size: NA
V gene: TRBV19

CDR3 DNA: TGTGCCAGTAGTATAAATAGCGCCGAGCCCCAGCATTTT
CDR3 protein: CASSINSAEPQHF
J gene: TRBJ1-5
D gene: NA
clone size: NA
V gene: TRBV19

CDR3 DNA: TGTGCCACAGGACAGGGAGGTCCAGATACGCAGTATTTT
CDR3 protein: CATGQGGPDTQYF
J gene: TRBJ2-3
D gene: TRBD1
clone size: NA
V gene: TRBV19

CDR3 DNA: TGTGCCAGCAGCGCGAGTGGCGACAGGGCGGGTGAGCAGTTCTTC
CDR3 protein: CASSASGDRAGEQFF
J gene: TRBJ2-1
D gene: TRBD1
clone size: NA
V gene: TRBV9